The rows below give T cell receptor beta chains drawn from one sample of a study of post-analysis software for immune sequencing data. TCRdb re-called the PCR reads with MiXCR, one entry per CDR3 protein. The profile shows about 680,000 distinct CDR3 sequences, around 64% of them singletons. Sequencing was carried out using blood. These receptors all stem from a girl aged 2-10 years with multiple sclerosis. Each CDR3 is given with its conserved first and last residue. A row's size may be missing; if present it is once, few, many or a size class.

clone size,V gene,J gene,CDR3 protein
NA,TRBV9,TRBJ2-1,CASSVGLAGGSVIQDEQFF
few,TRBV20-1,TRBJ1-5,CSARQGTWPQHF
NA,TRBV12-3/TRBV12-4,TRBJ1-4,CASSLMGGEKLFF
NA,TRBV7-2,TRBJ1-2,CASSQGQGLKRVYGYTF
NA,TRBV7-2,TRBJ2-4,CASSLEAGRNIQYF
NA,TRBV20-1,NA,CGVTRGPEGTQYF
few,TRBV29-1,TRBJ2-7,CSVNWRDSGYEQYF
NA,TRBV6-6,TRBJ2-7,CASRLGQGIQYEQYF
few,TRBV20-1,TRBJ2-7,CSASVGNSDYEQYF
NA,TRBV13,TRBJ2-7,CASSYSLDVSYEQYF
NA,TRBV5-1,TRBJ1-4,CASSPKGDEKLFF
NA,TRBV12-3/TRBV12-4,TRBJ1-1,CATRTGNTEAFF
few,TRBV29-1,TRBJ2-3,CSVVDAGEGTDTQYF
few,TRBV7-9,TRBJ2-1,CASSWDNNEQFF
NA,TRBV18,NA,CASSPRTGGFETQYF
NA,TRBV12-5,TRBJ2-5,CASGLAGLAGETQYF
NA,TRBV20-1,TRBJ2-1,CSAPDRASYNEQFF
few,TRBV11-1,TRBJ2-6,CASSLRGTGSPGANVLTF
NA,TRBV29-1,TRBJ1-1,CSVDPAGEAFF
NA,TRBV29-1,TRBJ2-2,CSVEPDTGELFF
NA,TRBV20-1,TRBJ2-3,CSASKQGASDTQYF
NA,TRBV15,TRBJ2-7,CATSRDRGTGPYEQYF
NA,TRBV20-1,TRBJ2-1,CSARRIAAYNEQFF
once,TRBV5-1,TRBJ2-2,CASSSGDGTGELFF
once,TRBV4-1,TRBJ1-1,CASSQGAVMNTEAFF
NA,TRBV5-1,TRBJ2-3,CASSFRGVRTDTQYF
NA,TRBV7-3,TRBJ2-1,CASSRGGNYNEQFF
NA,TRBV27,TRBJ2-7,CASMTGVGSYEQYF
NA,TRBV20-1,TRBJ2-1,CSARDGRAEQFF
NA,TRBV4-3,TRBJ2-4,CASSQDRQGENIQYF
NA,TRBV10-3,TRBJ2-6,CAISEKPRGSGANVLTF
few,TRBV7-9,TRBJ2-1,CASSQIKGDYPNEQFF
few,TRBV5-1,TRBJ2-7,CASREAISSYEQYF
NA,TRBV20-1,TRBJ2-3,CSAGLAGASDTQYF
NA,TRBV7-9,TRBJ2-6,CASRTIRGSEANVLTF
NA,TRBV29-1,TRBJ2-3,CSVEEANPGLADTDTQYF
NA,TRBV7-8,TRBJ2-1,CASSFFEAEMYEQFF
NA,TRBV9,TRBJ1-5,CASSGQGYNQPQHF
NA,TRBV29-1,TRBJ2-3,CSVEKVDTQYF
NA,TRBV9,TRBJ2-1,CASSVAPRATDNEQFF
NA,TRBV7-2,TRBJ2-1,CASSPRRTGTAGEQFF
few,TRBV2,TRBJ2-1,CASKRGEQFF
many,TRBV5-1,TRBJ2-1,CASSLASSYNEQFF
NA,TRBV5-1,TRBJ2-2,CASSLTSGAGELFF
NA,TRBV24-1,TRBJ1-5,CATSDSGGPGGSSNQPQHF
NA,TRBV20-1,TRBJ2-1,CSARELAGNYNEQFF
few,TRBV5-1,TRBJ2-7,CASRGGHYEQYF